The subject of this entry is one TCR beta chain. This clone was found once. This receptor's antigen is unknown. Base qualities are not at hand, and no much larger clone is one base apart. This specimen comes from a study of cytomegalovirus exposure and HLA in healthy donors (dated by TCRdb to 2016 to 2017). Broadly, across the study: In an earlier analysis of about 560 of the donors, roughly 300 Gb of sequence data and roughly 100 million unique TCR beta sequences from 150 million to 200 million T cells were reported. An early release covering roughly 640 HLA-typed donors comprised around 300 gigabases of sequencing data and about 90 million unique TCR sequences. Of the approximately 400 genotyped donors, less than 85% were placed in the genetic ancestry cluster associated with self-reported Caucasian donors. The study aimed to test whether signatures of past pathogen exposure could be identified by cataloging public T cell receptors. The study profiled the T cell repertoires of approximately 700 subjects by immunosequencing and related them to cytomegalovirus serostatus. Besides the first cohort of roughly 700 subjects, a separate validation cohort made up of 120 different subjects was used. To predict cytomegalovirus infection status, the study brought together high-throughput TCR immunosequencing, statistical association of individual TCRs with disease status, and machine learning. To study patterns of TCR occurrence, a later analysis re-analyzed previously published TCR beta repertoires from hundreds of donors and added high-resolution HLA genotyping. Rather than drawing on any new phenotypic data, the later analysis identified candidate immune exposures from TCR beta sequences and the way those sequences occurred across donors. In an earlier analysis of a few hundred of the donors, high-throughput TCR beta sequencing was used to judge whether each TCR beta V gene segment behaved as functional or pseudogenic. Donor age, sex, ethnicity and CMV serostatus were collected together with the repertoire data. A later genetic analysis used genome-wide SNP genotypes for 398 of the 666 donors, treating that subset as a discovery cohort. All discovery cohort repertoires had been generated using a single sequencing platform. Both class I and class II loci were covered by HLA typing, at four-digit resolution. The number of donors typed differed by locus, with about 629-640 for A, B, C, DRB1 and DQB1, over 500 for DQA1, 606 for DPA1, and 450 to 480 for DPB1. About five DR-DQ haplotypes were handled as single units for association and clustering because linkage in the cohort was strong. On average, roughly 240,000 unique TCR beta nucleotide sequences were sequenced per donor among 350 to 400 genotyped donors of the cohort, with approximately 18% of those sequences being non-productive. What the authors observed across the whole study: The earlier analysis of approximately 560 of the donors excluded around 17 rarely observed V segments, including chromosome 9 orphons, because counts were too low. According to a later analysis, parvovirus B19, influenza, CMV and Epstein-Barr virus appeared linked to several top co-occurrence clusters. An association between a missense DCLRE1C variant and V-gene and J-gene trimming of TCR beta chains was found in a later genetic analysis and replicated in an independent cohort. In vitro tests confirmed that a few of the cytomegalovirus-associated TCR beta chains recognize cytomegalovirus antigens. A further reported finding was that TCR beta sequences accurately predicted the HLA-A and HLA-B alleles for most subjects in the first cohort. The authors suggested that the approach could potentially be generalized to other disease states and immunological phenotypes. In this cohort, only TCR beta chains were sequenced, and detectable features were limited by the absence of alpha or paired-chain data. CMV serostatus was the only immune exposure information available for the cohort. In both the original and validation cohorts, the classifier was reported to diagnose cytomegalovirus status with high specificity and sensitivity. A cluster of highly shared sequence variants was judged likely to be a technical artifact of the sequencing pipeline. In a later analysis, most CMV-associated TCR beta chains were found to appear HLA-restricted, with HLA associations seemingly driven largely by CMV exposure. Compared with equally common non-associated chains, HLA-associated TCR beta chains in a later analysis were more clonally expanded and had lower generation probabilities. Assigning TCR associations to individual alleles was difficult when HLA alleles, especially DR and DQ, strongly co-occurred. Because HLA typing was unavailable for some donors at each locus, only the typed subset was used in association tests. Most TCR sequences were observed very rarely across donors, whereas some public TCRs were present in many individuals. The presence/absence analyses assumed that sequencing depth was roughly uniform across donors, and that assumption may not be true. A total of fewer than 200 TCR beta chains were listed by the study as associated with cytomegalovirus. In a later analysis, the rate of TCR association differed among HLA loci, with DRB1 alleles having the most associated TCRs and HLA-C alleles having the fewest. At a false discovery rate of 0.05, a later analysis linked approximately 18,000 TCR beta sequences to specific HLA alleles. Correlated functional status among segregating V segments might be attributable to linkage disequilibrium, but an unknown experimental factor could not be ruled out. The 87-base-pair reads could not distinguish some IMGT-functional V segments, including TRBV6-2 and TRBV6-3, so those segments were excluded. A later genetic analysis reported fewer N-insertions in productive TCRs among donors in an Asian-associated ancestry cluster than the approximately 700-donor mean. In an earlier analysis of around 500 of the donors, most TCR beta V segments appeared in productive rearrangements about 90% or about 30% of the time, broadly matching IMGT annotations.

The CDR3, cysteine through phenylalanine, is 16 amino acids long. Of all the DNA, just the CDR3 is kept, 48 bases in frame from base 1. A distance of 14 bases separates the germline ends of V and J, which lose 4 bases and 0 bases respectively. The library was made by the immunoSEQ multiplex PCR assay. For the multiplex PCR, a mixture combining 60 forward primers for TCR Vbeta segments and 13 reverse primers for TCR Jbeta segments was used. Amplification of the CDR3 region of rearranged TCR beta genes was performed with a multiplex PCR assay on genomic DNA. On the Illumina HiSeq System, the amplified TCR beta libraries were sequenced as 87-base-pair reads. The authors processed their data as follows. A later analysis counted tens of millions of unique TCR beta chains across the 640 or so repertoires, and some 12 million of these chains were shared by at least two donors. A nearest-neighbor algorithm error-corrected the raw reads and collapsed the reads into unique sequences, merging closely related sequences to remove PCR and sequencing errors. V, D and J gene segments were assigned by aligning CDR3 sequences to IMGT reference sequences. Each retained sequence needed at least a six-nucleotide match to both a V gene segment and a J gene segment. Rearrangements were called productive when the CDR3 lacked stop codons and stayed in frame with V and J; all others were non-productive. Following IMGT convention, CDR3 was defined as the stretch from the second conserved V-encoded cysteine up to the conserved J-encoded phenylalanine. In an earlier analysis of approximately 590 of the donors, sequences lacking an unambiguous match to a single V gene segment were excluded. An earlier analysis of 587 of the donors classified V segments as functional when productive rearrangements were above 56.7% and as segregating when the standard deviation between donors was above 5%. To diagnose cytomegalovirus status from the catalog of TCR beta chain sequences, a statistical classification framework was built. V and J gene assignment, in a later analysis, came from comparing TCR nucleotide sequences with IMGT/GENE-DB human TR gene sequences. In a later analysis, CDR3 sequences and most-parsimonious VDJ recombination scenarios were assigned using the TCRdist pipeline. In a later analysis, every TCR beta chain was defined by the combination of its CDR3 amino acid sequence and its V-gene family, and reads without a unique V-gene family were dropped. In a later analysis, a few hundred highly shared, low-generation-probability nucleotide sequences were removed to address suspected cross-contamination and a sequencing artifact. In a later analysis, a clonal expansion index was calculated for each public chain from normalized within-repertoire ranks of inferred template counts. Generation probabilities in a later analysis came from a VDJ recombination model fitted to out-of-frame rearrangements, and those results were checked against IGoR. Hypergeometric tests were used in a later analysis to score TCR-TCR, TCR-HLA and TCR-CMV co-occurrence, with a repertoire-size bias correction applied to the TCR pairs. To estimate false discovery rates, a later analysis permuted the HLA or CMV assignments 20 times. In a later analysis, co-occurring TCRs were grouped using DBSCAN, with TCRdist sequence similarity added in when clustering inside HLA-allele-positive subsets. Co-occurrence clustering excluded repertoires with fewer than 30,000 or more than 120,000 public chains, plus five with anomalous nucleotide sharing. Imported from immuneACCESS, the table was reduced by TCRdb to in-frame sequences with V and J called. These copies leave out some clones; in studies compared against another copy, an unresolved V gene accounts for under half, and the cause of the remainder is not known. That table is the source of V, J and clone size, and D and trimming were worked out from the DNA. This sample comprises about 130,000 clones, approximately 80% of them detected only once. The ten largest clones capture 4.2% of the sample.

The cohort comprised 670 or so healthy bone marrow donors. At the time of sampling, every cohort member was nominally healthy, though immune exposures that went unrecorded were likely present. The donor tested CMV seropositive and was one of the 289 seropositive cohort members. A peripheral blood sample was collected from each donor, and TCR beta sequencing was performed on peripheral blood mononuclear cells. The Qiagen DNeasy Blood Extraction Kit was used to extract genomic DNA from the blood cell samples. The clonotype originates from a male donor in good health and CMV-seropositive. The source material was PBMCs. The chain uses TRBV5-3 and TRBJ1-5, with the D gene call left open. TRBV5-3 is reported as an ORF; its role is uncertain. This receptor carries the CDR3 CARSVQAFYSNQPQHF. Here is the DNA: TGTGCCAGAAGCGTGCAGGCGTTTTATAGCAATCAGCCCCAGCATTTT.